The entry that follows covers one T cell receptor beta chain sequence. The Seattle patients, enrolled during active infection, were followed longitudinally. This record belongs to a study of blood T cell repertoires in COVID-19. Study overall: The study drew acute and convalescent COVID-19 samples from the United States, Italy and Spain. From T cells, B-cell-depleted T cells, or PBMCs came the material, which was cDNA or gDNA.

Original processing methods: It was from reference gene primer amplification that nucleated cell counts were estimated. The table came from immunoSEQ multiplex PCR; TCRdb's copy has only in-frame clones and leaves some out. The DNA was the basis for D and trimming; V, J and clone size are from that table. The data show fewer than 250,000 clones, 84% seen once. The TCR was taken from an elderly woman with COVID-19, enrolled during active disease. Sample: peripheral blood.

The CDR3 sequence is CASSLAGRITDTQYF. CDR3 DNA sequence: TGTGCCAGCAGCCTAGCGGGGCGAATAACAGATACGCAGTATTTT. V gene TRBV5-4 combines with J gene TRBJ2-3, with 9 bases lining up with TRBD2. The trim removed 4 bases at V and 3 bases at J, leaving 6 bases unmatched. Germline loops: CDR1 SGHNT, CDR2 YYREEE (reference sequence). CDR3 length: 15 residues.